One and the same sample provided the 17 T cell receptor beta chains below, sequenced in a study of blood T cell repertoires in COVID-19. Only in-frame clones appear in the TCRdb table, and some are missing; sequencing was by immunoSEQ multiplex PCR. Of fewer than 200,000 clones in the sample, 88% were seen once. Sample: PBMCs or T cells enriched from blood (not recorded which). All receptors derive from a woman younger than 35 who had recovered from COVID-19.

The chain joins TRBV10-3 to TRBJ1-3; tentative D call: TRBD1 (5 bases). Trimming removed 0 bases at V and 1 base at J, with 10 bases between. Germline lookup yields CDR1 ENHRY and CDR2 SYGVKD. The CDR3 length is 16 residues. CDR3 nucleotide sequence: TGTGCCATCAGTGAGTCGAATGGGGGGTCTGGAAACACCATATATTTT. It encodes CAISESNGGSGNTIYF.

The CDR3 coding sequence is TGTGCCAGCAGTGCCGTGGGTCAGGGGGTCACCAAAAACATTCAGTACTTC. Its translation is CASSAVGQGVTKNIQYF. J is TRBJ2-4 and V is TRBV2; 7 bases are shared with TRBD1. Germline loops: CDR1 SNHLY, CDR2 FYNNEI. The CDR3 extends over 17 amino acids. V trimming: 4 bases; J trimming: 2 bases; junction bases outside the gene matches: 11.

This CDR3 reads CASSQVGVGYGYTF. CDR3 nucleotide sequence: TGTGCCAGCAGCCAAGTCGGGGTCGGCTATGGCTACACCTTC. This sequence joins TRBV3-1 (or the pseudogene TRBV3-2) and TRBJ1-2; D ambiguous. The V and J ends lost 1 base and 4 bases respectively, with 10 bases between them. CDR1 and CDR2 (germline): LGHDT, YNNKEL (reference sequence). The CDR3 has 14 residues.

The chain recombines TRBV5-1 with TRBJ2-3, with 7 bases lining up with TRBD2. The CDR3 is made up of 17 amino acids. Germline V lookup: CDR1 SGHRS, CDR2 YFSETQ. V was pared by 4 bases and J by 2 bases, with 13 bases of the junction left unmatched. CDR3 coding DNA: TGCGCCAGCAGCCCCCTGGGGAGGGGCGGGTTCACAGATACGCAGTATTTT. Protein: CASSPLGRGGFTDTQYF. Using reference TRBV5-1 and TRBJ2-3 for the parts outside the CDR3, the full variable domain is KAGVTQTPRYLIKTRGQQVTLSCSPISGHRSVSWYQQTPGQGLQFLFEYFSETQRNKGNFPGRFSGRQFSNSRSEMNVSTLELGDSALYLCASSPLGRGGFTDTQYFGPGTRLTVL.

Here the CDR3 DNA reads TGTGCCAGCAGGGGGGGGCCCTCCTATAATTCACCCCTCCACTTT. It encodes CASRGGPSYNSPLHF. This chain connects TRBV11-2 to TRBJ1-6; D is perhaps TRBD1 (6 bases). Germline CDR1 and CDR2: SGHAT and FQNNGV. V lost 6 bases and J 0 bases, leaving 9 bases between the germline ends. The CDR3 loop spans 15 amino acids.

As regards this clone: One junction end disagrees with the germline gene, perhaps due to a read error. This rearrangement joins TRBV4-3 to TRBJ2-2; maybe TRBD1 (5 bases). Germline CDR1 is LGHNA and CDR2 is YSLEER. The CDR3 length is 16 residues. The CDR3 DNA reads as TGCGCCAGCAGCCAGGATACAGGTGGAATCACCGGAGAGCTGTTTTTT. This codes for CASSQDTGGITGELFF.

This clone was seen only a few times. The chain carries TRBV28 and TRBJ1-1, with D perhaps matching TRBD1 (5 bases). The V gene's germline CDR1 is MDHEN and CDR2 SYDVKM. V lost 2 bases and J lost 11, with 12 bases in between. This CDR3 has 12 amino acids. The CDR3 loop is CASSLQGLMAFF. DNA for the CDR3: TGTGCCAGCAGTTTACAGGGTTTGATGGCTTTCTTT.

The V call is TRBV19, the J call TRBJ2-3; 14 nucleotides line up with TRBD2. Per germline, CDR1 LNHDA and CDR2 SQIVND (reference sequence). The V and J ends lost 6 bases and 0 bases, in that order; junction bases with no gene match: 11. The CDR3 spans 19 residues. CDR3: CASSTFGLAGGISTDTQYF. For the CDR3, the DNA is TGTGCCAGTAGCACATTCGGACTAGCGGGAGGTATAAGCACAGATACGCAGTATTTT. The full variable domain, rest sourced from reference TRBV19 and TRBJ2-3, is DGGITQSPKYLFRKEGQNVTLSCEQNLNHDAMYWYRQDPGQGLRLIYYSQIVNDFQKGDIAEGYSVSREKKESFPLTVTSAQKNPTAFYLCASSTFGLAGGISTDTQYFGPGTRLTVL.

The J gene is TRBJ1-5, the V gene TRBV6-5; D gene unclear. The ends were cut back, 7 bases at V and 6 bases at J, with 16 bases in the middle. The CDR3 runs 14 residues. Germline V gene sequence: CDR1 MNHEY, CDR2 SVGAGI. This CDR3 reads CASIAVGGSQPQHF. DNA of the CDR3: TGTGCCAGCATAGCCGTTGGTGGTAGTCAGCCCCAGCATTTT.

This chain uses TRBV29-1 with TRBJ2-5, with 10 bases identical to TRBD1. The CDR3 has 12 residues. Germline V gene lookup returns CDR1 SQVTM and CDR2 ANQGSEA. V lost 7 bases and J lost 3; bases outside the gene matches: 2. CDR3 protein: CSGGTGEETQYF. In DNA form, the CDR3 reads TGCAGCGGAGGGACAGGGGAAGAGACCCAGTACTTC.

The rearrangement links TRBV5-6 to TRBJ2-5; D perhaps matches TRBD2 (5 bases). Germline CDR1 is SGHDT and CDR2 is YYEEEE. V dropped 9 bases and J dropped 0 bases, with 21 bases sitting between them. The CDR3 is 16 residues long. The CDR3 DNA follows: TGTGCCAACCCCCTCGCGGGCTTCCAGTACCAAGAGACCCAGTACTTC. Protein: CANPLAGFQYQETQYF.

This rearrangement joins TRBV6-1 to TRBJ1-5; 7 bases map to TRBD1. In germline, CDR1 is MNHNS, CDR2 SASEGT. V dropped 3 bases and J dropped 5; count of bases not matched to a gene: 16. The CDR3 sequence is 18 residues long. In nucleotides, the CDR3 is TGTGCCAGCAGTGATAGGTTAGGGGGCGGGATCAAATATCAGCCCCAGCATTTT. Its protein is CASSDRLGGGIKYQPQHF.

V gene TRBV4-1 combines with J gene TRBJ1-2, with 9 bases aligning to TRBD1. The germline V gene encodes CDR1 MGHRA and CDR2 YSYEKL. J gave up 7 bases and V 6 bases, and 9 bases lay outside the gene matches. The CDR3 has 14 residues. CDR3 region: CASSRDRAYGGYTF. DNA for the CDR3: TGCGCCAGCAGTCGGGACAGGGCATACGGTGGCTACACCTTC.

The chain uses TRBV19 and TRBJ2-7; tentatively, D is TRBD1 (6 bases). Trimming pared 5 bases from V and 0 bases from J, leaving 14 bases between. CDR1 and CDR2 from the germline V gene are LNHDA and SQIVND (reference sequence). The CDR3 is made up of 15 amino acids. CDR3 protein: CASSHQTGSSYEQYF. The DNA for the CDR3 is TGTGCCAGTAGTCACCAGACAGGCAGCTCCTACGAGCAGTACTTC.

The DNA for the CDR3 is TGTGCCAGCTCACCAGTCGGACTAGCGGGGCAGTTCTTC. Translating gives CASSPVGLAGQFF. The chain combines TRBV18 with TRBJ2-1; 11 nucleotides line up with TRBD2. Germline V gives CDR1 KGHSH, CDR2 LQKENI. The CDR3 extends over 13 amino acids. V trimming: 2 bases; J trimming: 12 bases; junction bases outside the gene matches: 3.

The chain uses TRBV29-1 and TRBJ1-4; 7 bases fit TRBD1. Germline trimming cut 7 bases from V and 8 bases from J; bases unmatched to any gene: 10. The CDR3 extends over 13 amino acids. Germline assignment: CDR1 SQVTM and CDR2 ANQGSEA. CDR3 nucleotide sequence: TGCAGCGCAGCGCAGGGGGGAGACGAAAAACTGTTTTTT. Protein: CSAAQGGDEKLFF.

This clone is judged medium-sized (0.01 to 0.1%). The gene calls are TRBV4-2 and TRBJ2-7, with a possible D match to TRBD1 (6 bases). The CDR3 runs to 16 residues. V lost 5 bases and J 5 bases, leaving 22 bases between the germline ends. Germline V gene sequence: CDR1 LGHNA, CDR2 YNFKEQ. CDR3 sequence reads: CASSTRTALGVDEQYF. CDR3 DNA sequence: TGTGCCAGCAGCACTAGGACAGCTTTAGGAGTCGACGAGCAGTACTTC.